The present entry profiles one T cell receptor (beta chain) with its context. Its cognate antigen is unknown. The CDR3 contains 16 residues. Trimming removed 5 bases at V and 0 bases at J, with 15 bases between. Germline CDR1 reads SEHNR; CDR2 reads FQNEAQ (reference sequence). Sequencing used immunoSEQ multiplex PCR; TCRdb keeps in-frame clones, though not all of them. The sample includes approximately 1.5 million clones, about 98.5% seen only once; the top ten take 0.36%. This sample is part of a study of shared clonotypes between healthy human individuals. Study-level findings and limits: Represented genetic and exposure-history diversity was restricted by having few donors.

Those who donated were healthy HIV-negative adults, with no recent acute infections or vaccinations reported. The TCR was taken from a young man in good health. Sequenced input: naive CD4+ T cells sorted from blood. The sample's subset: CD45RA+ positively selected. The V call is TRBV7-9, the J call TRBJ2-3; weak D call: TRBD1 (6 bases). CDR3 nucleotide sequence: TGTGCCAGCAGCCGCCGGGACACCAATAGCACAGATACGCAGTATTTT. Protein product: CASSRRDTNSTDTQYF.